Listed below are T cell receptor beta chains from one sample, sequenced in a study of blood T cell repertoires in COVID-19. Assay used: immunoSEQ multiplex PCR; TCRdb lists only in-frame clones, some missing. The sample has hundreds of thousands of clones; around 92% are singletons. The source material was peripheral blood. All receptors come from a woman in her thirties with COVID-19, enrolled during active disease. Both conserved end residues are part of each CDR3. The order of the fields is clone size, J gene, V gene, D gene, CDR3 DNA, CDR3 protein. The D gene is left open where the match is weak. The size entry is marked missing in some rows and otherwise reads once, few, many or a size class.

-	TRBJ1-2	TRBV20-1	-	TGCAGTGCTAGTAGCAGGCCCATCTATGGCTACACCTTC	CSASSRPIYGYTF
-	TRBJ1-6	TRBV3-1/TRBV3-2	TRBD1	TGTGCCAGCAGCCAAGAAGCAGGGGGTGGTTCACCCCTCCACTTT	CASSQEAGGGSPLHF
few	TRBJ1-4	TRBV28	-	TGTGCCAGCAGTCGGGGGGGGACCAGTGAAAAACTGTTTTTT	CASSRGGTSEKLFF
few	TRBJ1-3	TRBV7-9	-	TGTGCCACCAAGCCATTCTCTGGAAACACCATATATTTT	CATKPFSGNTIYF
-	TRBJ2-2	TRBV6-4	-	TGTGCCAGCAGTGAAAAACTAGCAGCCGGGGAGCTGTTTTTT	CASSEKLAAGELFF
-	TRBJ1-3	TRBV7-6	-	TGTGCCAGCAGCTTAGACGCGGGAAACACCATATATTTT	CASSLDAGNTIYF
-	TRBJ2-1	TRBV4-1	-	TGCGCCAGCAGCCAAGTAGAGGGACTCGATGAGCAGTTCTTC	CASSQVEGLDEQFF
-	TRBJ1-1	TRBV28	-	TGTGCCAGCACAGGCTTTGGGAACACTGAAGCTTTCTTT	CASTGFGNTEAFF
-	TRBJ1-2	TRBV5-8	-	TGTGCCAGCAGCCGGGACCGGGAGCTCTATGGCTACACCTTC	CASSRDRELYGYTF
-	TRBJ1-1	TRBV4-1	-	TGCGCCAGCAGCCAAGATGGGGGAGGGGGGACTGAAGCTTTCTTT	CASSQDGGGGTEAFF
-	TRBJ2-1	TRBV3-1/TRBV3-2	-	TGTGCCAGCAGCCAAGACCTCGTGGCCAATGAGCAGTTCTTC	CASSQDLVANEQFF
-	TRBJ1-1	TRBV7-8	-	TGTGCCAGCAGCCTAGCAGGGGTTGTGGGCACTGAAGCTTTCTTT	CASSLAGVVGTEAFF
-	TRBJ1-4	TRBV28	TRBD1	TGTGCCAGCAGTGGCGGGACAGGGCTAGAAAAACTGTTTTTT	CASSGGTGLEKLFF
-	TRBJ2-3	TRBV7-2	TRBD1	TGTGCCAGCAGCTTACGACAGGGACATACGCAGTATTTT	CASSLRQGHTQYF
-	TRBJ1-2	TRBV6-5	-	TGTGCCAGCATCGGCGGCTATGGCTACACCTTC	CASIGGYGYTF
-	TRBJ1-1	TRBV5-4	-	TGTGCCAGCAGCCTTATTAACACTGAAGCTTTCTTT	CASSLINTEAFF
-	TRBJ1-2	TRBV24-1	-	TGTGCCACCAGTGAAAGTTCCCGGTATGGCTACACCTTC	CATSESSRYGYTF
-	TRBJ1-1	TRBV6-1	TRBD1	TGTGCCAGCAGTGGGGACAGGGGCAGGATTAGGGTAACTGAAGCTTTCTTT	CASSGDRGRIRVTEAFF
-	TRBJ2-3	TRBV6-5	-	TGTGCCAGCATCTCCGGCACAGACACAGATACGCAGTATTTT	CASISGTDTDTQYF
-	TRBJ1-1	TRBV5-1	-	TGCGCCAGCAGCTCCGTGACGGGAAAGAACACTGAAGCTTTCTTT	CASSSVTGKNTEAFF
-	TRBJ2-5	TRBV2	-	TGTGCCAGCAGTGAACAGGAGACCCAGTACTTC	CASSEQETQYF
-	TRBJ2-3	TRBV7-3	TRBD2	TGTGCCAGCAGCTTGTACGAGGCTAGCGGGGCGCAGTATTTT	CASSLYEASGAQYF
-	TRBJ2-5	TRBV7-9	TRBD2	TGTGCCAGCAGCCCCTGGGCGGGGGAAGAGACCCAGTACTTC	CASSPWAGEETQYF
-	TRBJ2-3	TRBV7-9	TRBD2	TGTGCCAGCAGCGCTGGGAGGGAACGAGGGACCACAGATACGCAGTATTTT	CASSAGRERGTTDTQYF
-	TRBJ1-1	TRBV19	-	TGTGCCAGTAGTATAAGGACAGAAGCTGAAGCTTTCTTT	CASSIRTEAEAFF
-	TRBJ1-1	TRBV10-2	-	TGCGCCAGCAGTGTATCGAGGGGACATAACACTGAAGCTTTCTTT	CASSVSRGHNTEAFF
-	TRBJ2-1	TRBV2	-	TGTGCCAGCAGTGTTTACAGGGCTCCCTATGAGCAGTTCTTC	CASSVYRAPYEQFF
once	TRBJ1-2	TRBV5-1	-	TGCGCCAGCAGCTTGGTCCCAGGCGATTCTTACTACACCTTC	CASSLVPGDSYYTF
-	TRBJ2-6	TRBV29-1	TRBD1	TGCAGCGGAGAACGCGGGACAGGGATGAATTCTGGGGCCAACGTCCTGACTTTC	CSGERGTGMNSGANVLTF
once	TRBJ2-5	TRBV3-1/TRBV3-2	TRBD2	TGTGCCAGCAGCCAAGCTAGCGGGGGGGGTAAGGAGACCCAGTACTTC	CASSQASGGGKETQYF
-	TRBJ2-2	TRBV7-2	TRBD2	TGTGCCAGCAGCTTAGATTCTAGCGGGAACACCGGGGAGCTGTTTTTT	CASSLDSSGNTGELFF
-	TRBJ2-3	TRBV18	TRBD2	TGTGCCAGCTCACCGCGCCAGGCTAGCGGCGGCACAGATACGCAGTATTTT	CASSPRQASGGTDTQYF
-	TRBJ1-2	TRBV7-2	TRBD1	TGTGCCAGCACCCCTGATCATTGGGACAGGGGGCCATATGGCTACACCTTC	CASTPDHWDRGPYGYTF
-	TRBJ1-2	TRBV15	-	TGTGCCACCAGCAGAGATTTCGTTGGCTACACCTTC	CATSRDFVGYTF
few	TRBJ2-7	TRBV7-2	TRBD2	TGTGCCAGCAGCAGACTAGCGGGGGGGCCAGACGAGCAGTACTTC	CASSRLAGGPDEQYF
-	TRBJ2-2	TRBV5-4	TRBD1	TGTGCCAGCAGCCTATTGACAGGGGGCAAAGGGGAGCTGTTTTTT	CASSLLTGGKGELFF
-	TRBJ1-1	TRBV6-1	-	TGTGCCAGCAGTGATCCGAGGGTGAATACTGAAGCTTTCTTT	CASSDPRVNTEAFF
few	TRBJ1-3	TRBV6-6	-	TGTGCCAGCACCCCGCATGGGGGGGGAGACACCATATATTTT	CASTPHGGGDTIYF
once	TRBJ1-1	TRBV7-2	-	TGTGCCAGCAGCTTAGTGGTTTCGGCTGAAGCTTTCTTT	CASSLVVSAEAFF
-	TRBJ1-6	TRBV6-5	TRBD1	TGTGCCAGCAGTTACTCTACAGGGGGACGGAATTCACCCCTCCACTTT	CASSYSTGGRNSPLHF
-	TRBJ1-1	TRBV6-5	TRBD1	TGTGCCAGCAGCCCCGGGGACAGGGGCACTGAAGCTTTCTTT	CASSPGDRGTEAFF
many	TRBJ2-1	TRBV19	-	TGTGCCAGTAGTACTAGACAGGACTACAATGAGCAGTTCTTC	CASSTRQDYNEQFF
-	TRBJ1-2	TRBV2	-	TGTGCCAGCAGCCCCAGGGGAGTCGACTATGGCTACACCTTC	CASSPRGVDYGYTF
-	TRBJ1-6	TRBV5-1	-	TGCGCCAGCAGCTTGGGGGGAGGATACTATAATTCACCCCTCCACTTT	CASSLGGGYYNSPLHF
-	TRBJ2-5	TRBV28	TRBD1	TGTGCCAGCAGAGGGGACAGTATAAGAACTGAGACCCAGTACTTC	CASRGDSIRTETQYF
-	TRBJ1-3	TRBV7-9	-	TGTGCCAGCAGCCAACCCCCACAGGGCTCCTCTGGAAACACCATATATTTT	CASSQPPQGSSGNTIYF
-	TRBJ2-3	TRBV6-2/TRBV6-3	TRBD2	TGTGCCAGCAGTTACTCCTCGCGGGGGGGCGGGGATACGCAGTATTTT	CASSYSSRGGGDTQYF